This T cell receptor (beta chain) was sequenced in a study of blood T cell repertoires in COVID-19. The repertoire was sequenced with immunoSEQ multiplex PCR; TCRdb's copy has only in-frame clones and lacks some. The sample records under 150,000 clones, approximately 80% being singletons. The CDR3 sequence is 14 residues long. From germline, CDR1 is LNHDA and CDR2 SQIVND (reference sequence). Trimming at V came to 6 bases and at J to 0 bases, leaving 3 bases not matched to a gene. The sequence derives from a woman aged 80 or over in a cohort sampled during active or convalescent COVID-19. J is TRBJ2-7 and V is TRBV19, with 9 bases aligning to TRBD1. What was sequenced was peripheral blood. CDR3 region: CASRRQGDSYEQYF. CDR3 in DNA: TGTGCCAGTAGGAGACAGGGGGACTCCTACGAGCAGTACTTC.